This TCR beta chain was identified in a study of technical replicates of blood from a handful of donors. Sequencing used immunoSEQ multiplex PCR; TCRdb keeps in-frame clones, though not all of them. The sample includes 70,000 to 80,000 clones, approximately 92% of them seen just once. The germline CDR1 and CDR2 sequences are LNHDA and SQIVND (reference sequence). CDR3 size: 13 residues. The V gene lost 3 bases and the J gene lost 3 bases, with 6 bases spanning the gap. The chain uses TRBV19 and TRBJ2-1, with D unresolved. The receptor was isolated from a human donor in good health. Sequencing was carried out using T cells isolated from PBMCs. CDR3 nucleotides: TGTGCCAGTAGTATGGCCCGCTACAATGAGCAGTTCTTC. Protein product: CASSMARYNEQFF.